The 17 T cell receptor beta chains reported below all come from one sample, sequenced in a study of tumor-infiltrating lymphocytes in primary liver carcinoma. Unsorted whole blood supplied the RNA, and germline DNA was extracted too. The template, roughly 510 ng total RNA, yielded TCR beta cDNA made with a constant-region primer. A slightly modified ARM-PCR protocol with three nested multiplex PCR rounds produced these TCR beta libraries. Both of the initial two PCR rounds ran for around 9 cycles and employed TRBV1-TRBV30 forward primers alongside a C-beta reverse primer. Using its own MiXCR run on the multiplex PCR reads, TCRdb lists one record per CDR3 protein. The sample consists of approximately 330,000 distinct CDR3 sequences, roughly 61% of them appearing once. Material: peripheral blood. All receptors come from a man aged 35-49 years with primary liver carcinoma and hepatitis B virus infection.

This rearrangement joins TRBV4-3 to TRBJ2-7; D gene ambiguous. Germline V gene sequence: CDR1 LGHNA, CDR2 YSLEER. This CDR3 region has 14 residues. The germline V and J ends were trimmed by 4 bases and 0 bases, with 10 bases remaining between them. The CDR3 bases are TGCGCCAGCAGCCGCTCAGCCCCCTCCTACGAGCAGTACTTC. The encoded protein is CASSRSAPSYEQYF.

In regard to this clonotype: A single base separates this from a much larger clone, so it may be a read error. J is TRBJ1-1 and V is TRBV10-2, with 7 bases lining up with TRBD1. J was trimmed by 4 bases and V by 3 bases; bases with no gene match: 17. Per the germline V gene, CDR1 is WSHSY and CDR2 is SAAADI. This CDR3 comprises 18 residues. The CDR3 reads CASSETGARLRRSTEAFF. Here the CDR3 DNA reads TGCGCCAGCAGTGAAACAGGGGCGAGACTTAGAAGGTCCACTGAAGCTTTCTTT.

The J gene is TRBJ2-5, the V gene TRBV6-1; 8 bases align to TRBD2. This CDR3 spans 14 amino acids. Germline trimming cut 6 bases from V and 9 bases from J; bases unmatched to any gene: 12. Germline V gene sequence: CDR1 MNHNS, CDR2 SASEGT. CDR3 region: CASSDRGGVKAQYF. DNA of the CDR3: TGTGCCAGCAGCGATCGGGGGGGCGTGAAGGCCCAGTACTTC.

This clonotype was counted ten times or more. The V and J genes are TRBV4-1 and TRBJ2-2; 10 bases line up with TRBD2. This CDR3 has 17 amino acids. Germline-derived CDR1 and CDR2 are MGHRA and YSYEKL. Trimming removed 4 bases from V and 6 bases from J; junction bases left unmatched: 11. CDR3 nucleotides: TGCGCCAGCAGCCGATATCTAGCGGGAGATATGGCCGGGGAGCTGTTTTTT. Translated, it gives CASSRYLAGDMAGELFF.

A remark on this clonotype: A much larger clone is a single base away; this may be a read error. V is TRBV24-1 and J is TRBJ2-1, with 9 bases identical to TRBD2. This CDR3 is 16 amino acids long. Looked up from germline, CDR1 is KGHDR and CDR2 is SFDVKD. V trimming: 3 bases; J trimming: 6 bases; junction bases outside the gene matches: 8. The CDR3 sequence is CATSDSGRRIGNEQFF. Here the CDR3 DNA reads TGTGCCACCAGTGATAGCGGGAGGCGCATTGGCAATGAGCAGTTCTTC.

V and J are TRBV7-9 and TRBJ2-5, with a possible D match to TRBD2 (5 bases). The germline V gene encodes CDR1 SEHNR and CDR2 FQNEAQ (reference sequence). This CDR3 has 15 amino acids. Trimming pared 5 bases from V and 2 bases from J, leaving 15 bases between. CDR3 DNA: TGTGCCAGCAGCCCAAGGAGGACGGAGCAAGAGACCCAGTACTTC. Amino acid sequence: CASSPRRTEQETQYF. Filled out from reference TRBV7-9 and TRBJ2-5, the complete variable domain reads DTGVSQNPRHKITKRGQNVTFRCDPISEHNRLYWYRQTLGQGPEFLTYFQNEAQLEKSRLLSDRFSAERPKGSFSTLEIQRTEQGDSAMYLCASSPRRTEQETQYFGPGTRLLVL.

With respect to this clonotype: One end of the junction does not line up with germline, which may come from a read error. The chain recombines TRBV11-2 with TRBJ2-1; TRBD1 agrees at 7 bases. This CDR3 spans 14 amino acids. The V gene's germline CDR1 is SGHAT and CDR2 FQNNGV. This CDR3 is CGSSPHSGGNEQFF. The DNA of the CDR3 is TGTGGCAGCAGCCCCCACTCAGGGGGAAATGAGCAGTTCTTC.

The sample holds many counts of this clonotype. This chain joins TRBV5-4 and TRBJ2-5; TRBD2 matches 11 bases. V dropped 3 bases and J dropped 2; count of bases not matched to a gene: 9. Per the germline V gene, CDR1 is SGHNT and CDR2 is YYREEE (reference sequence). The CDR3 is 17 residues long. The CDR3 here is CASSSPPGTSGQETQYF. In nucleotides, the CDR3 is TGTGCCAGCAGCTCGCCCCCCGGGACTAGCGGTCAAGAGACCCAGTACTTC.

Comments on this clonotype: A much larger clone differs from this one at a single base, so this may be a read error. The J gene is TRBJ2-7, the V gene TRBV6-5; TRBD1 matches at 7 bases. This CDR3 region has 15 residues. CDR1 and CDR2 (germline): MNHEY, SVGAGI. CDR3 sequence (DNA): TGTGCCAGCAGGTACTTACGGGACAGCTCCGGCGAGCAGTACTTC. Translated: CASRYLRDSSGEQYF.

This chain joins TRBV7-8 and TRBJ2-3; D might be TRBD2 (7 bases). The CDR3 consists of 16 residues. The germline V gene encodes CDR1 SGHVS and CDR2 FQNEAQ. V dropped 5 bases and J dropped 4 bases, with 19 bases sitting between them. For the CDR3, the DNA is TGTGCCAGCAGCCCCACCGGCCAAGGGGGGGCAGATACGCAGTATTTT. As protein: CASSPTGQGGADTQYF.

The chain has TRBV28 and TRBJ2-7; D tentatively reads TRBD1 or TRBD2 (5 bases each). CDR3 length equals 15 residues. CDR1 MDHEN and CDR2 SYDVKM come from the germline V gene. Deletions cut 7 bases from V and 0 bases from J, with 16 bases between. This chain's CDR3 is CASKLQVGSSYEQYF. DNA for the CDR3: TGTGCCAGCAAACTACAGGTTGGGAGCTCCTACGAGCAGTACTTC. The full variable domain, completed using reference TRBV28 and TRBJ2-7, is DVKVTQSSRYLVKRTGEKVFLECVQDMDHENMFWYRQDPGLGLRLIYFSYDVKMKEKGDIPEGYSVSREKKERFSLILESASTNQTSMYLCASKLQVGSSYEQYFGPGTRLTVT.

As concerns this clonotype: Its ends do not fully match the called genes, so a read error is possible. V usage is TRBV11-2 and J usage is TRBJ2-2; D ambiguous. The CDR3 extends over 14 amino acids. In germline, CDR1 is SGHAT, CDR2 FQNNGV. CDR3 protein: CTSSLGTNTGELFF. As DNA, the CDR3 is TGTACCAGCAGCTTAGGCACTAACACCGGGGAGCTGTTTTTT.

This clonotype was seen a handful of times. The J gene is TRBJ2-3, the V gene TRBV5-1; D might be TRBD1 or TRBD2, each matching 5 bases. Per the germline V gene, CDR1 is SGHRS and CDR2 is YFSETQ. The CDR3 length is 14 residues. Trimming removed 5 bases from V and 3 bases from J, with 13 bases in between. For the CDR3, the DNA is TGCGCCAGCAGTTTACAGGTAGCGACAGATACGCAGTATTTT. It translates to CASSLQVATDTQYF.

With regard to this clonotype: A single base separates this from a much larger clone, so it may be a read error. The final CDR3 position lacks the conserved phenylalanine or tryptophan, pointing to a likely read error. The V and J genes are TRBV12-3 or TRBV12-4 and TRBJ2-7; TRBD1 might be the D (8 bases). Trimming removed 4 bases from V and 6 bases from J, with 16 bases in between. The CDR3 extends over 14 amino acids. CDR3: CASSSGQGGSEQYL. CDR3 nucleotides: TGTGCCAGCAGTTCTGGACAGGGAGGGAGCGAGCAGTACCTC.

J is TRBJ2-1 and V is TRBV6-5, with no clear D. Trimming removed 10 bases at V and 7 bases at J, with 17 bases between. Germline CDR1 is MNHEY and CDR2 is SVGAGI. This CDR3 is 13 amino acids long. The CDR3 loop reads CANGYPPVNEQFF. CDR3 nucleotides: TGTGCCAACGGTTACCCTCCGGTTAATGAGCAGTTCTTC.

This clonotype has ten or more counts. The chain combines TRBV11-2 with TRBJ2-3, with D possibly TRBD2 on 6 matching bases. Germline V gives CDR1 SGHAT, CDR2 FQNNGV. This CDR3 spans 16 amino acids. Trimming shortened V by 5 bases and J by 2 bases, and 17 bases separated the two germline ends. The CDR3 sequence is CASSDRGTDHTDTQYF. In DNA, the CDR3 is TGTGCCAGCAGCGACCGCGGGACGGACCACACAGATACGCAGTATTTT.

V and J are TRBV11-2 and TRBJ2-2; D is possibly TRBD1 (5 bases). This CDR3 region has 14 residues. Germline-derived CDR1 and CDR2 are SGHAT and FQNNGV. Trimming removed 5 bases at V and 11 bases at J, with 18 bases between. The CDR3 here is CASSRTPIHRELFF. Here the CDR3 DNA reads TGTGCCAGCAGCCGGACACCGATACACCGCGAGCTGTTTTTT.